One and the same sample provided the 9 T cell receptor beta chains below, sequenced in a study of cytomegalovirus exposure and HLA in healthy donors. The study ran its PCR with 60 Vbeta and 13 Jbeta primers. TCRdb's copy holds only in-frame clones and misses some; the assay was immunoSEQ multiplex PCR. The sample has roughly 110,000 clones, more than 60% seen once. Material: PBMCs. All receptors derive from a man in his forties in good health and CMV-seronegative.

The V and J genes are TRBV19 and TRBJ2-2, with a tentative D call TRBD2 (5 bases). The CDR3 is 15 residues long. CDR1 and CDR2 from the germline V gene are LNHDA and SQIVND (reference sequence). Trimming cost V 1 base and J 1 base, with 7 bases left between them. CDR3 DNA sequence: TGTGCCAGTAGTATAGGGACTGGGAACACCGGGGAGCTGTTTTTT. Translation: CASSIGTGNTGELFF.

V and J are TRBV6-1 and TRBJ1-2, with D perhaps TRBD1 (5 bases). This CDR3 is built from 13 residues. Germline CDR1 reads MNHNS; CDR2 reads SASEGT. Trimming removed 6 bases at V and 4 bases at J, with 12 bases between. The CDR3 here is CASRDPGIYGYTF. The CDR3, as DNA: TGTGCCAGCAGGGACCCAGGGATCTATGGCTACACCTTC.

The chain links TRBV6-5 to TRBJ1-4, with 8 positions matching TRBD1. CDR3 length equals 15 residues. V shed 4 bases, J shed 8 bases, and the junction held 9 bases outside the gene matches. Germline CDR1 and CDR2: MNHEY and SVGAGI. The DNA of the CDR3 is TGTGCCAGCAGTTTTAGACAGGGGTATAGGGAAAAACTGTTTTTT. This encodes CASSFRQGYREKLFF.

This clone was seen just once. The V call is TRBV5-1, the J call TRBJ2-7, with D possibly being TRBD1 (5 bases). The germline CDR1 and CDR2 sequences are SGHRS and YFSETQ. The CDR3 loop spans 14 amino acids. V dropped 2 bases and J dropped 1 base, with 10 bases sitting between them. The CDR3 is CASSFDSSSYEQYF. The CDR3 DNA follows: TGCGCCAGCAGCTTCGACAGTAGTTCCTACGAGCAGTACTTC.

V usage is TRBV5-4 and J usage is TRBJ2-3, with D possibly TRBD1 on 6 matching bases. Germline CDR1 is SGHNT and CDR2 is YYREEE (reference sequence). V was clipped by 3 bases and J by 2 bases, with 10 bases between them. This CDR3 region has 14 residues. For the CDR3, the DNA is TGTGCCAGCAGCTGGACAGATAACACAGATACGCAGTATTTT. It translates to CASSWTDNTDTQYF.

This chain joins TRBV7-8 and TRBJ1-5; TRBD1 matches 7 bases. J gave up 2 bases and V 3 bases, and 4 bases lay outside the gene matches. This CDR3 contains 15 residues. The germline gives CDR1 SGHVS, CDR2 FQNEAQ. CDR3 sequence: CASSFGTGGNQPQHF. CDR3 sequence (DNA): TGTGCCAGCAGCTTCGGCACAGGGGGCAATCAGCCCCAGCATTTT.

The chain links TRBV7-2 to TRBJ2-1, with D perhaps matching TRBD2 (6 bases). The germline V and J ends were trimmed by 7 bases and 0 bases, with 10 bases remaining between them. In germline, CDR1 is SGHTA, CDR2 FQGNSA. The CDR3 is made up of 14 amino acids. DNA of the CDR3: TGTGCCAGCACCATCGGGAGCTCCTACAATGAGCAGTTCTTC. Residues: CASTIGSSYNEQFF.

V gene TRBV14 combines with J gene TRBJ2-7; 9 bases are a match to TRBD2. Germline V lookup: CDR1 SGHDN, CDR2 FVKESK. CDR3 length: 15 residues. The trim removed 4 bases at V and 2 bases at J, leaving 6 bases unmatched. In nucleotides, the CDR3 is TGTGCCAGCAGCCTTAGCGGGGGCGGAACCTACGAGCAGTACTTC. Its translation is CASSLSGGGTYEQYF.

This chain links TRBV7-2 with TRBJ2-5; tentatively, D is TRBD2 (6 bases). Germline V gene data show CDR1 as SGHTA and CDR2 as FQGNSA. The CDR3 contains 16 residues. Trimming removed 1 base from V and 5 bases from J, with 17 bases in between. DNA for the CDR3: TGTGCCAGCAGCTTAGGGGCCGTAGGAGGGAGCGAGACCCAGTACTTC. As protein: CASSLGAVGGSETQYF.